The 10 T cell receptor beta chains reported below all come from one sample, sequenced in a study of blood T cell repertoires in COVID-19. Data came from immunoSEQ multiplex PCR; TCRdb stores just in-frame clones and leaves some out. The sample yields about 270,000 clones, around four fifths seen once. Sequencing was done on a sample of peripheral blood. The receptors were gathered from a woman between 50 and 59 years old with active or convalescent COVID-19.

This chain connects TRBV28 to TRBJ2-7, with 9 bases fitting TRBD2. The CDR3 sequence is 14 residues long. Germline CDR1 reads MDHEN; CDR2 reads SYDVKM. Trimming at V came to 6 bases and at J to 5 bases, leaving 8 bases not matched to a gene. CDR3 coding DNA: TGTGCCAGCAGCACCCCTAGCGGGAACCACGAGCAGTACTTC. Its translation: CASSTPSGNHEQYF.

The chain employs TRBV7-6 and TRBJ2-5; D ambiguous. The germline gives CDR1 SGHVS, CDR2 FNYEAQ. The CDR3 has 16 amino acids. V was cut by 5 bases and J by 2 bases, with 18 bases left in between. CDR3 in amino acids: CASSPRAGQPQETQYF. Here the CDR3 DNA reads TGTGCCAGCAGCCCGCGTGCAGGCCAGCCACAAGAGACCCAGTACTTC.

This chain links TRBV27 with TRBJ1-6; the D is unclear. Germline CDR1 is MNHEY and CDR2 is SMNVEV (reference sequence). The CDR3 loop spans 13 amino acids. V dropped 3 bases and J dropped 4 bases, with 4 bases sitting between them. The CDR3: CASSFLYNSPLHF. CDR3 in DNA: TGTGCCAGCAGTTTCCTGTATAATTCACCCCTCCACTTT.

This clone was observed a single time. V and J are TRBV5-1 and TRBJ2-5; 8 positions match TRBD2. V was clipped by 3 bases and J by 2 bases; unmatched bases: 6. The V gene's germline CDR1 is SGHRS and CDR2 YFSETQ. This CDR3 region has 15 residues. The CDR3 region is CASSWRGTRQETQYF. CDR3 in DNA: TGCGCCAGCAGCTGGAGAGGGACTAGACAAGAGACCCAGTACTTC. The variable domain in full, completed from reference TRBV5-1 and TRBJ2-5, reads KAGVTQTPRYLIKTRGQQVTLSCSPISGHRSVSWYQQTPGQGLQFLFEYFSETQRNKGNFPGRFSGRQFSNSRSEMNVSTLELGDSALYLCASSWRGTRQETQYFGPGTRLLVL.

The gene calls are TRBV28 and TRBJ1-2; D uncertain. Per germline, CDR1 MDHEN and CDR2 SYDVKM. CDR3 length: 12 residues. Trimming left V 5 bases short and J 8 bases short, with 12 bases between. The CDR3 sequence is CASSLPIQGYTF. CDR3 coding DNA: TGTGCCAGCAGTCTTCCCATACAGGGCTACACCTTC.

This chain connects TRBV7-2 to TRBJ2-5; no clear D. The CDR3 length is 13 residues. Germline CDR1 SGHTA, CDR2 FQGNSA. The V and J ends lost 4 bases and 4 bases respectively, with 10 bases between them. The CDR3, as DNA: TGTGCCAGCAGCTCAGACAACGGAGAGACCCAGTACTTC. Its protein is CASSSDNGETQYF.

The J gene is TRBJ1-1, the V gene TRBV7-9, with a possible D match to TRBD1 (6 bases). Trimming removed 9 bases from V and 10 bases from J, with 15 bases in between. The CDR3 totals 11 residues. The germline gives CDR1 SEHNR, CDR2 FQNEAQ (reference sequence). The CDR3 loop is CASSTGSRAFF. As DNA, the CDR3 is TGTGCCAGTAGTACAGGGTCCAGAGCTTTCTTT. Full variable domain (rest looked up from reference TRBV7-9 and TRBJ1-1): DTGVSQNPRHKITKRGQNVTFRCDPISEHNRLYWYRQTLGQGPEFLTYFQNEAQLEKSRLLSDRFSAERPKGSFSTLEIQRTEQGDSAMYLCASSTGSRAFFGQGTRLTVV.

The chain uses TRBV28 and TRBJ1-2, with TRBD1 as a possible D gene (6 bases). This CDR3 comprises 14 residues. Per the germline V gene, CDR1 is MDHEN and CDR2 is SYDVKM. V lost 5 bases and J 4 bases, leaving 14 bases between the germline ends. The chain's CDR3 is CASSDNDRSYGYTF. CDR3 DNA: TGTGCCAGCAGTGATAATGACAGGAGCTATGGCTACACCTTC.

The chain has TRBV28 and TRBJ2-7; D perhaps matches TRBD1 (6 bases). The CDR3 consists of 12 residues. Trimming stripped 6 bases from V and 6 bases from J, with 12 bases between. Germline V gene sequence: CDR1 MDHEN, CDR2 SYDVKM. The CDR3 sequence: CASRPTGREQYF. CDR3 in DNA: TGTGCCAGCAGGCCGACAGGCCGCGAGCAGTACTTC.

The gene calls are TRBV11-2 and TRBJ2-1; 12 nucleotides match TRBD2. Germline V CDR1 and CDR2: SGHAT, FQNNGV. The CDR3 runs 14 residues. With V trimmed by 6 bases and J by 9 bases, 6 bases remained unmatched. The CDR3 DNA is TGTGCCAGCAGGACTAGCGGGAGTTTTAGTGAGCAGTTCTTC. Its translation: CASRTSGSFSEQFF.